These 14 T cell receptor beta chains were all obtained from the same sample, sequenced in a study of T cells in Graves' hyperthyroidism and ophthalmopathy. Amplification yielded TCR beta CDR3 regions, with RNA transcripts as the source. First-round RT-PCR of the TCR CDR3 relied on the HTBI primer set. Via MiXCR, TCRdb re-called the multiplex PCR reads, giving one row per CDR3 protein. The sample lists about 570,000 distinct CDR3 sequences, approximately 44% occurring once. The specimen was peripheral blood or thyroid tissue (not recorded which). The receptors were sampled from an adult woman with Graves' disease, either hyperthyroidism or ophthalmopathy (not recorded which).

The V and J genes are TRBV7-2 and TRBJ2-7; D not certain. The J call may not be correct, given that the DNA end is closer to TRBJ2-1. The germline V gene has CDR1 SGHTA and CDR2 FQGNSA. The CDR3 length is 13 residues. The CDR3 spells CASSLVKRDEQFF. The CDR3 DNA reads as TGTGCCAGCAGCTTAGTCAAGCGTGATGAGCAGTTCTTC.

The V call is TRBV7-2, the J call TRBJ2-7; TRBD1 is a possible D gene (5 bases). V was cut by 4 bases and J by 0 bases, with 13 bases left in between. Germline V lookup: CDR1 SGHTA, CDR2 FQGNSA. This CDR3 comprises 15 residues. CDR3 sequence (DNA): TGTGCCAGCAGCTCCCGACAGTCCCGCTCCTACGAGCAGTACTTC. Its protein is CASSSRQSRSYEQYF.

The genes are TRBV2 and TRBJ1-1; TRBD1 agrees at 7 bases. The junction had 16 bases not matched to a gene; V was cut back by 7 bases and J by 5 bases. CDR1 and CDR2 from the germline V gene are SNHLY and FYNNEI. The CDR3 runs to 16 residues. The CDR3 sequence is CASKEETGTGVTEAFF. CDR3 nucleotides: TGTGCCAGCAAGGAGGAGACAGGAACAGGGGTAACTGAAGCTTTCTTT.

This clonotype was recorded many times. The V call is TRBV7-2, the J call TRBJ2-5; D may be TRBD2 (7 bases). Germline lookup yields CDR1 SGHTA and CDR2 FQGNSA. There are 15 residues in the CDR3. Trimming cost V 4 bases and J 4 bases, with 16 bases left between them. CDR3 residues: CASSSTAGARETQYF. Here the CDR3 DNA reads TGTGCCAGCAGCTCAACGGCGGGGGCCAGAGAGACCCAGTACTTC.

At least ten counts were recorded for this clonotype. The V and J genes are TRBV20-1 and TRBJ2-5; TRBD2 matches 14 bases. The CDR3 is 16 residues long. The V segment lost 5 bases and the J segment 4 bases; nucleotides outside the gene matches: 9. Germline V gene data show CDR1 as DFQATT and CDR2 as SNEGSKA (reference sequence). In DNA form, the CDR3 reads TGCAGTGCTTCCCTGACTAGCGGGAGGGCCAGAGAGACCCAGTACTTC. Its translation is CSASLTSGRARETQYF.

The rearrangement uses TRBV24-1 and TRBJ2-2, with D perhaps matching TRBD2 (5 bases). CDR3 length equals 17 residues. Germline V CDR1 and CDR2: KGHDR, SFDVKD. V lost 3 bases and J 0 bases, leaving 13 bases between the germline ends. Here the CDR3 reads CATSDPGKSTNTGELFF. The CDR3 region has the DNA TGTGCCACCAGTGATCCCGGGAAGTCTACGAACACCGGGGAGCTGTTTTTT.

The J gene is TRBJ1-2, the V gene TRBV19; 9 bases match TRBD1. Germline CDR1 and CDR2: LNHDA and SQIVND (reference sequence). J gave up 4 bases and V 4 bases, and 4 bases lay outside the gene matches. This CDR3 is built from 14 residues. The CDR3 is CASSTGTGLYGYTF. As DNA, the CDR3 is TGTGCCAGTAGTACCGGGACAGGGCTCTATGGCTACACCTTC.

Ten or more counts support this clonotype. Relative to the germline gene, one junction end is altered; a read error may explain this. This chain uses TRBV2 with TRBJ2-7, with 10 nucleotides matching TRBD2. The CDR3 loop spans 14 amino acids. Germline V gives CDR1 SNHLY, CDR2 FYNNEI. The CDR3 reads CASSRELAGVRADF. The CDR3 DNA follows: TGTGCCAGCAGTAGGGAGCTAGCGGGAGTCCGCGCCGACTTC.

In nucleotides, the CDR3 is TGTGCCAGCAGCTTGTTAGGGACACCGTCTGAGCAGTACTTC. Its protein is CASSLLGTPSEQYF. The chain links TRBV5-6 to TRBJ2-7; tentatively, D is TRBD1 (6 bases). V was trimmed by 1 base and J by 7 bases, leaving 15 bases between them. CDR3 size: 14 residues. The germline gives CDR1 SGHDT, CDR2 YYEEEE. The entire variable domain, with the rest obtained from reference TRBV5-6 and TRBJ2-7, is as follows: DAGVTQSPTHLIKTRGQQVTLRCSPKSGHDTVSWYQQALGQGPQFIFQYYEEEERQRGNFPDRFSGHQFPNYSSELNVNALLLGDSALYLCASSLLGTPSEQYFGPGTRLTVT.

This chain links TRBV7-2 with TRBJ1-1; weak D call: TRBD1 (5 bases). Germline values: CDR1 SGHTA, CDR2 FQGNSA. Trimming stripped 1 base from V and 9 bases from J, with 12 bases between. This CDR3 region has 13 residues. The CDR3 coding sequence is TGTGCCAGCAGCTTAGGGGGTGGGGCTCAAGCTTTCTTT. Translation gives CASSLGGGAQAFF.

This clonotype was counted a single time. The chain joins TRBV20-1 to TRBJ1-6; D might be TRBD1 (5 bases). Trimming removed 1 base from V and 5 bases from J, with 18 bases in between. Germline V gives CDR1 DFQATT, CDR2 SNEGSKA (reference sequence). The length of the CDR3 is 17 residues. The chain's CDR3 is CSARAPGRKYNNSPLHF. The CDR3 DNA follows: TGCAGTGCTAGAGCCCCAGGGCGGAAGTACAATAATTCACCCCTCCACTTT.

The CDR3 region has the DNA TGTGCCATCAGTGAGCTTCGTAGCGGGAGGGAGAATGAAGAGACCCAGTACTTC. Its protein is CAISELRSGRENEETQYF. This chain connects TRBV10-3 to TRBJ2-5; 11 nucleotides align to TRBD2. Looked up from germline, CDR1 is ENHRY and CDR2 is SYGVKD. J was trimmed by 3 bases and V by 2 bases; bases with no gene match: 11. The CDR3 length is 18 residues.

The DNA for the CDR3 is TGTGGCCAGTCCGTGGGGAGCTCTGGAAACACCATATATTTT. Protein sequence: CGQSVGSSGNTIYF. V usage is TRBV12-3 or TRBV12-4 and J usage is TRBJ1-3; D not resolved. This CDR3 comprises 14 residues.

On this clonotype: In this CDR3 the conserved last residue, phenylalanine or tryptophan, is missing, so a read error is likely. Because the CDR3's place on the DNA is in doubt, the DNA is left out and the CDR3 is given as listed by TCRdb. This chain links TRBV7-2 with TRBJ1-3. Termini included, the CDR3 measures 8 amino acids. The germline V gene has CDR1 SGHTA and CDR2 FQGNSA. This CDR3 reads CASSLAGT.